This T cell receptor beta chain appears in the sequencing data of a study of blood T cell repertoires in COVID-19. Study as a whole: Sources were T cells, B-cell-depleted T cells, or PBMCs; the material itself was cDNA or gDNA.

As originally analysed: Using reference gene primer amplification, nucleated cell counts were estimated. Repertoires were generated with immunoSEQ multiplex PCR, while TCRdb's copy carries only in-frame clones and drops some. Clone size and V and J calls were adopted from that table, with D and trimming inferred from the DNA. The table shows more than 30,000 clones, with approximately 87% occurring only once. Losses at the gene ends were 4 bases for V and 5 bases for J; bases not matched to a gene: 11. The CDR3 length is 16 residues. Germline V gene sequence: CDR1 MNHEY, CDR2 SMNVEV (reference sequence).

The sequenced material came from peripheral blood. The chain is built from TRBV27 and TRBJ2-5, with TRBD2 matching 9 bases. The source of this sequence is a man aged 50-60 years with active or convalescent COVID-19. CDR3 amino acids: CASSSLAGTSQETQYF. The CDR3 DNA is TGTGCCAGCAGTTCGCTAGCCGGGACTAGCCAGGAGACCCAGTACTTC.